This T cell receptor beta chain was retrieved from a study of blood T cell repertoires in COVID-19. Method: immunoSEQ multiplex PCR; TCRdb's copy keeps in-frame clones and lacks some. The sample contains under 250,000 clones, 65% to 90% of which appear only once. Participants came from about 24 US areas, aged roughly 18 to 95 years. Participant-reported clinical history was the basis for cohort assignment. The trim removed 7 bases at V and 7 bases at J, leaving 7 bases unmatched. Germline V gene lookup returns CDR1 SNHLY and CDR2 FYNNEI. The CDR3 runs 13 residues. The TCR was taken from a woman aged 45-59 years with acute COVID-19. Sequenced: PBMCs or T cells enriched from blood (not recorded which). V is TRBV2 and J is TRBJ1-2; 9 bases agree with TRBD1. CDR3 DNA sequence: TGTGCCAGCACCGAGGACAGGGGAGGTGGCTACACCTTC. Amino acids: CASTEDRGGGYTF.